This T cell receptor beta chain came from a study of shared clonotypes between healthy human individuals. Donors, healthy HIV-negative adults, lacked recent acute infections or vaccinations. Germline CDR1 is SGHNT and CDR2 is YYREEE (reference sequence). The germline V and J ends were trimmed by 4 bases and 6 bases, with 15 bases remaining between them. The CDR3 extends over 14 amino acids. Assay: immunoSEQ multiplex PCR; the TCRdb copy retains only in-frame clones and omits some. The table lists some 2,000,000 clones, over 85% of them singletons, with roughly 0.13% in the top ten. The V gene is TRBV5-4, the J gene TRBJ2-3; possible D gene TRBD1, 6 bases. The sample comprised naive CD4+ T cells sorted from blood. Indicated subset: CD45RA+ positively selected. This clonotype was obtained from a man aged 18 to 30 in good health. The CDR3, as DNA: TGTGCCAGCAGCCGCCGGGACACAGGGGATACGCAGTATTTT. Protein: CASSRRDTGDTQYF.